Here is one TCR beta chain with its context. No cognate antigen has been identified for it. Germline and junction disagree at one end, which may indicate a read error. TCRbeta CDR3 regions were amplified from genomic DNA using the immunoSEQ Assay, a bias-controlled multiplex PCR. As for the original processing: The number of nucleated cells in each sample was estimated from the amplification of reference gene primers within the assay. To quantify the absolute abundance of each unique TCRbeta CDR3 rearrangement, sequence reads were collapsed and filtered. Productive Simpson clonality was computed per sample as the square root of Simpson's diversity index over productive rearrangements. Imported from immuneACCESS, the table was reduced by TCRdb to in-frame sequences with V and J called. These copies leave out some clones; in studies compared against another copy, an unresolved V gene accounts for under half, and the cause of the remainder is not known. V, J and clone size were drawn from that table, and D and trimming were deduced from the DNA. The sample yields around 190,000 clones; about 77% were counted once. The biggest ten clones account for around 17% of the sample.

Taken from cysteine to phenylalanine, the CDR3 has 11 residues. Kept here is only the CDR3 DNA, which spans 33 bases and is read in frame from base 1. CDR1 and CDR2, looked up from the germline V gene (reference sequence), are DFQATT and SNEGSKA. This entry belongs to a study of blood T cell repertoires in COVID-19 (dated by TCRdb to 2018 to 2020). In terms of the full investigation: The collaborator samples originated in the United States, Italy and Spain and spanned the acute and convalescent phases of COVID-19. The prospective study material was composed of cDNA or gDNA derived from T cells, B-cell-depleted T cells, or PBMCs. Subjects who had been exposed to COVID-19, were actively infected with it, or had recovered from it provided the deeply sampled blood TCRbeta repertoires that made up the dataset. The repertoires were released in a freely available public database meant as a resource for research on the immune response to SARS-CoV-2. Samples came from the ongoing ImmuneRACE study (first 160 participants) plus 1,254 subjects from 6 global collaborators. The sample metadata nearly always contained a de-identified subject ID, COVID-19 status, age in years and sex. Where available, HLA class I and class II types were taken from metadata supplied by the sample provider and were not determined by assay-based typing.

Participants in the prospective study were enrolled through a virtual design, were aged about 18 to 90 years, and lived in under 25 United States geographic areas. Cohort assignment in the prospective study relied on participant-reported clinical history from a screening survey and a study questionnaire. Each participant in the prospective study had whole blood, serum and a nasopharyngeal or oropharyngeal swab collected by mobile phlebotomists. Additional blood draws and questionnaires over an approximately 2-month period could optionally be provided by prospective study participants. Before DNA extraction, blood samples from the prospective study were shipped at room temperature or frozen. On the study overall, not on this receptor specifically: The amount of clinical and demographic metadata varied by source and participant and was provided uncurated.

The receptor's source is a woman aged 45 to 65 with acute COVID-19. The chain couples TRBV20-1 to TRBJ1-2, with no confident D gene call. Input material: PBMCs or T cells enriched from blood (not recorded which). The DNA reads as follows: TGCAGTGCCTCAGAGGCCAGTTCGTATGCCTTC. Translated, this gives CSASEASSYAF.